These T cell receptor beta chains were read from a single sample in a study of blood T cell repertoires in COVID-19. Using immunoSEQ multiplex PCR, the repertoire was profiled, and TCRdb retains in-frame clones only, with some absent. The sample carries nearly 55,000 clones, roughly nine tenths recorded once. The sample comprised peripheral blood. These TCRs come from a woman aged 55 to 70 with active or convalescent COVID-19. The CDR3 runs from the conserved cysteine through the conserved F or W. D genes are given only for firm matches. For some rows the clone size is stated as once, few or many, or as a class when expanded; others skip it.

v_call	clone_size	j_call	d_call	cdr3_aa
TRBV7-2	NA	TRBJ2-5	NA	CASSLGGQQETQYF
TRBV5-6	NA	TRBJ1-2	NA	CASNTGTNGYTF
TRBV7-6	NA	TRBJ1-4	TRBD1	CASSLEGQLNEKLFF
TRBV4-3	NA	TRBJ2-5	NA	CASRNMPQETQYF
TRBV27	few	TRBJ2-1	NA	CASSPTDTDNEQFF
TRBV7-6	NA	TRBJ2-5	TRBD2	CASSSGGAETQYF
TRBV7-8	once	TRBJ2-7	TRBD1	CASSSGQSYEQYF
TRBV6-5	once	TRBJ1-1	NA	CASRTGLNTEAFF
TRBV24-1	NA	TRBJ1-2	NA	CATSDPTREGNYGYTF
TRBV9	NA	TRBJ2-7	NA	CASSVDVSSSYEQYF
TRBV5-1	NA	TRBJ2-7	TRBD1	CASSLQAGGEQYF
TRBV2	NA	TRBJ1-2	NA	CASSDSYRAYGYTF
TRBV28	NA	TRBJ1-6	NA	CASSSRGYDNSPLHF
TRBV6-5	NA	TRBJ2-7	TRBD1	CASSYRDSWYF
TRBV9	NA	TRBJ1-6	TRBD1	CASSVGETGNSPLHF
TRBV19	NA	TRBJ1-2	NA	CATSGRFYGYTF
TRBV19	NA	TRBJ2-7	TRBD2	CASSIWAGATPYEQYF
TRBV12-3/TRBV12-4	NA	TRBJ2-1	NA	CASSLRGRKFF
TRBV15	NA	TRBJ2-7	NA	CATSREGVEQYF
TRBV5-1	NA	TRBJ2-3	NA	CASSLVLGGPSTDTQYF
TRBV28	once	TRBJ1-6	NA	CASIRDMGMGTPLHF
TRBV20-1	NA	TRBJ1-3	TRBD1	CSASQNLGTGRSGNTIYF
TRBV10-2	NA	TRBJ1-4	NA	CASSGAGGVEKLFF
TRBV30	NA	TRBJ1-4	NA	CAWSEKRDINEKLFF
TRBV28	once	TRBJ2-3	TRBD2	CASSLEPSGGRSFTDTQYF
TRBV28	NA	TRBJ2-2	NA	CASRVQGYTGELFF
TRBV6-6	NA	TRBJ1-1	NA	CASSFPGVGTEAFF
TRBV27	NA	TRBJ2-3	NA	CASSQRAYTDTQYF
TRBV4-1	NA	TRBJ1-4	NA	CASSQQGNDEKLFF
TRBV2	NA	TRBJ2-1	NA	CASSELVARSYNEQFF
TRBV7-9	once	TRBJ1-5	TRBD1	CASSPPPDRGLNQPQHF
TRBV27	once	TRBJ2-1	NA	CASSSGLYNYNEQFF
TRBV6-4	NA	TRBJ1-1	NA	CASSLTGTTEAFF
TRBV5-3	NA	TRBJ1-2	NA	CARRNIIVAGKKNYGYTF
TRBV6-5	NA	TRBJ1-1	NA	CASSNTRNTEAFF
TRBV19	NA	TRBJ1-4	NA	CASSIGADATNEKLFF
TRBV28	NA	TRBJ1-5	TRBD1	CASSLGTGNQPQHF